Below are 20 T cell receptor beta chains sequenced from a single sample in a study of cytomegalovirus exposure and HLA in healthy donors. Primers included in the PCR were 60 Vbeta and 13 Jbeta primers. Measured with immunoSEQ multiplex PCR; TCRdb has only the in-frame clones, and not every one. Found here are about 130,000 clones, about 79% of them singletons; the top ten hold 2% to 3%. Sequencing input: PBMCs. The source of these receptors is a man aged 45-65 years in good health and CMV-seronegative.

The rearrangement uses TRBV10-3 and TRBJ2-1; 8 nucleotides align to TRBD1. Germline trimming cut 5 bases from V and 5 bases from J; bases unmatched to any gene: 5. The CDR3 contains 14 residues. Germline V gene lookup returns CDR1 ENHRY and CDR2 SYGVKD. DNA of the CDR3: TGTGCCATCAGTAGGGACAGGCAGAACAATGAGCAGTTCTTC. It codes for CAISRDRQNNEQFF.

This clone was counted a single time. CDR3 protein: CASGLYMGGSYEQYF. The CDR3, as DNA: TGTGCTAGTGGTTTGTATATGGGGGGCTCCTACGAGCAGTACTTC. The rearrangement joins TRBV12-5 to TRBJ2-7; tentative D call: TRBD2 (6 bases). This CDR3 spans 15 amino acids. The V and J ends lost 2 bases and 0 bases respectively, with 11 bases between them. CDR1 and CDR2 (germline): LGHNT, FRNRAP.

The DNA of the CDR3 is TGCGCCAGCAGCTTGACAGGGGGCGATGGCTACACCTTC. This sequence encodes CASSLTGGDGYTF. The rearrangement uses TRBV5-1 and TRBJ1-2, with 9 bases lining up with TRBD1. The CDR3 is made up of 13 amino acids. V dropped 1 base and J dropped 6; count of bases not matched to a gene: 1. CDR1 is SGHRS and CDR2 is YFSETQ in the germline V gene.

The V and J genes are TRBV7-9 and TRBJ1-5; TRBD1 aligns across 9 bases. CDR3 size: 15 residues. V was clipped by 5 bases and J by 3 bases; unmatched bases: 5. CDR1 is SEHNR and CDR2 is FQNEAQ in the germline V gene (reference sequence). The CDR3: CASSTTGGFNQPQHF. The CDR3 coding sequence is TGTGCCAGCAGCACGACAGGGGGTTTCAATCAGCCCCAGCATTTT.

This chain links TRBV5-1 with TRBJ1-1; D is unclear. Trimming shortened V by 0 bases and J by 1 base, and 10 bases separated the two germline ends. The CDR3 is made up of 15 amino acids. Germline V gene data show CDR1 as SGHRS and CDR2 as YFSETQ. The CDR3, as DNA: TGCGCCAGCAGCTTGGACCAGGCAAGGAACACTGAAGCTTTCTTT. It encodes CASSLDQARNTEAFF.

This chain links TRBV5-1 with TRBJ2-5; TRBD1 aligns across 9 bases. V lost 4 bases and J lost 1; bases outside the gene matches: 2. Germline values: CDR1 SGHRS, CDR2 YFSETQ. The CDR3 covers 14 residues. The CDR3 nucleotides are TGCGCCAGCAGCCTACAGGGGGCCCAAGAGACCCAGTACTTC. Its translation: CASSLQGAQETQYF.

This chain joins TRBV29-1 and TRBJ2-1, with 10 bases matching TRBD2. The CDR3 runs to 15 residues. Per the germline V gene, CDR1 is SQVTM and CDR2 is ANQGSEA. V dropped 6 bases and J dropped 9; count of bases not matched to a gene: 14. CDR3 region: CSVQDLAGERGEQFF. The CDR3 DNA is TGCAGCGTGCAGGACCTAGCGGGGGAACGGGGTGAGCAGTTCTTC.

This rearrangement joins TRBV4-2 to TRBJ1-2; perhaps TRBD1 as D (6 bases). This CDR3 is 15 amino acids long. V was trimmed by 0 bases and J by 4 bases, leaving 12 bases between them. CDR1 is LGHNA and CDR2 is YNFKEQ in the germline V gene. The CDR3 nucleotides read TGTGCCAGCAGCCAAGATCTGGTAGGGGGCTATGGCTACACCTTC. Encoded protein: CASSQDLVGGYGYTF.

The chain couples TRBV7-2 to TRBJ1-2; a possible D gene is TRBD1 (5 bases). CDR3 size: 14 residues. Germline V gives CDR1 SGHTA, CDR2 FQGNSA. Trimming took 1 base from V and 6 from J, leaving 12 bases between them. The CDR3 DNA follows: TGTGCCAGCAGCTTAGTGTCAGGGTCGGATGGCTACACCTTC. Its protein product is CASSLVSGSDGYTF.

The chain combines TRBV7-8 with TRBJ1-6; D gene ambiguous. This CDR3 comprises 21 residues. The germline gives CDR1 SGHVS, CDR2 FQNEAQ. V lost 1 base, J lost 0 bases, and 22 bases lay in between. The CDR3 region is CASSLVARTTGGGSYNSPLHF. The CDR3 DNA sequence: TGTGCCAGCAGCTTAGTTGCCCGGACTACGGGCGGAGGCTCCTATAATTCACCCCTCCACTTT.

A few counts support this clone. CDR3: CSAKWRDGYTF. As DNA, the CDR3 is TGCAGTGCTAAATGGAGGGATGGCTACACCTTC. This rearrangement joins TRBV20-1 to TRBJ1-2; D is uncertain. This CDR3 is built from 11 residues. In germline, CDR1 is DFQATT, CDR2 SNEGSKA (reference sequence). The V end was cut by 4 bases, the J end by 6 bases, with 9 bases between.

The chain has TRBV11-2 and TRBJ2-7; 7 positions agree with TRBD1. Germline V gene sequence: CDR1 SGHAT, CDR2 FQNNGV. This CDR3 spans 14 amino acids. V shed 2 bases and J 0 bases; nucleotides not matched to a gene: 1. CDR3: CASSLTGDSYEQYF. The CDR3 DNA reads TGTGCCAGCAGCTTAACAGGGGACTCCTACGAGCAGTACTTC.

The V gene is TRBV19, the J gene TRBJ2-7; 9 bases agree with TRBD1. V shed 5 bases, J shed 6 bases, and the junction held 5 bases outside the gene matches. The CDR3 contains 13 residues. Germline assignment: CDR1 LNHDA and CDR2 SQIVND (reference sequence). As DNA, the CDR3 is TGTGCCAGTAGTCCTGGGACAGGGCGCGAGCAGTACTTC. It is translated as CASSPGTGREQYF.

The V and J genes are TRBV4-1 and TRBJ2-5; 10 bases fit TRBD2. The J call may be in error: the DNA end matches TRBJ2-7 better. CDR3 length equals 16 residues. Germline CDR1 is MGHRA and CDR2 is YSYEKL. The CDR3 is CASSQGPTSGVYEQYF. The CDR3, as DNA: TGCGCCAGCAGCCAAGGTCCTACTAGCGGGGTGTACGAGCAGTACTTC.

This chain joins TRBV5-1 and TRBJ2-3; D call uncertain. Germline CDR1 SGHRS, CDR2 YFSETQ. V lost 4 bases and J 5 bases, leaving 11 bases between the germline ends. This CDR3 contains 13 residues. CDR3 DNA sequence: TGCGCCAGCAGCCCTGGTAGAGAAGATACGCAGTATTTT. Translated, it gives CASSPGREDTQYF.

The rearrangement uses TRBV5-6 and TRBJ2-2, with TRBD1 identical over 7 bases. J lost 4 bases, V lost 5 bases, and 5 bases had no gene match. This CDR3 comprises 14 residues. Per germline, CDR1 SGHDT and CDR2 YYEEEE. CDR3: CASRGTELTGELFF. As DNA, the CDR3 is TGTGCCAGCAGGGGGACAGAACTCACCGGGGAGCTGTTTTTT.

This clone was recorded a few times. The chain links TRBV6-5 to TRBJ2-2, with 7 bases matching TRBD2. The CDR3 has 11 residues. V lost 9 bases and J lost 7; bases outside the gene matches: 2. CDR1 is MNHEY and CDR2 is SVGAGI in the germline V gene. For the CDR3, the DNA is TGTGCCAGTGGGGGGGACGGGGAGCTGTTTTTT. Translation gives CASGGDGELFF.

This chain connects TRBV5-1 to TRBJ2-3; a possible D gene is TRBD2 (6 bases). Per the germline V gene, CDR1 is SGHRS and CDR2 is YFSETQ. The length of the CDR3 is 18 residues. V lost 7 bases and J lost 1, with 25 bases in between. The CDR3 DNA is TGCGCCAGCCGAAAAACTCCAACTGGGGCTAGCGGCACAGATACGCAGTATTTT. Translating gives CASRKTPTGASGTDTQYF.

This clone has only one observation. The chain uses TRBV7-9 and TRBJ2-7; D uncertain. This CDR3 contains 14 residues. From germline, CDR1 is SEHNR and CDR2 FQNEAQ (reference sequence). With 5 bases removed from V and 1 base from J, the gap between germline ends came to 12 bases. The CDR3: CASSPTAGSYEQYF. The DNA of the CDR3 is TGTGCCAGCAGCCCTACGGCAGGATCCTACGAGCAGTACTTC.

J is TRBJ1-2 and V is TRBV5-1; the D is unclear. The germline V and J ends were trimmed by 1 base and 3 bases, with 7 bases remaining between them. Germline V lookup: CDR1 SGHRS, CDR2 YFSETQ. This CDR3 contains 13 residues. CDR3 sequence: CASSLSPDYGYTF. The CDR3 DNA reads TGCGCCAGCAGCTTGTCTCCAGACTATGGCTACACCTTC.